The rows below give T cell receptor beta chains drawn from one sample of a study of shared clonotypes between healthy human individuals. The assay was immunoSEQ multiplex PCR, and TCRdb's table has in-frame clones only and misses some. The repertoire has over a million clones, nearly 99% of them found once; the top ten carry 0.4% to 0.45%. The source material was naive CD4+ T cells sorted from blood. The receptors were gathered from a young man in good health. CDR3s include the opening cysteine and the closing phenylalanine or tryptophan. D genes are given only for firm matches.

CDR3nt: TGTGCCAGCAGTTTAGGGACTAGCGGGAGGATGAAGACCCAGTACTTC
CDR3aa: CASSLGTSGRMKTQYF
d_gene: TRBD2
v_gene: TRBV28
j_gene: TRBJ2-5

CDR3nt: TGTGCCAGCAGTGAATTGGTGGTTCCCCAGCATTTT
CDR3aa: CASSELVVPQHF
d_gene: .
v_gene: TRBV2
j_gene: TRBJ1-5

CDR3nt: TGTGCCAGCAGCTTAGAGTACGGGGAGCTGTTTTTT
CDR3aa: CASSLEYGELFF
d_gene: .
v_gene: TRBV11-3
j_gene: TRBJ2-2

CDR3nt: TGTGCCAGCAGCTTGGAGGGGTCGAGAAACACTGAAGCTTTCTTT
CDR3aa: CASSLEGSRNTEAFF
d_gene: .
v_gene: TRBV5-4
j_gene: TRBJ1-1

CDR3nt: TGTGCCAGCAGCTTGTCACCAGGGTTGGAAAAACTGTTTTTT
CDR3aa: CASSLSPGLEKLFF
d_gene: .
v_gene: TRBV5-6
j_gene: TRBJ1-4

CDR3nt: TGTGCCAGCAGCTCTCAAGGGCTAGTTCGGGAGCTGTTTTTT
CDR3aa: CASSSQGLVRELFF
d_gene: .
v_gene: TRBV7-9
j_gene: TRBJ2-2

CDR3nt: TGTGCCAGCAGTTCCAGGGAGGGCACTGAAGCTTTCTTT
CDR3aa: CASSSREGTEAFF
d_gene: .
v_gene: TRBV27
j_gene: TRBJ1-1

CDR3nt: TGTGCCAGTATGGATCCGGGCTCTGGGGCCAACGTCCTGACTTTC
CDR3aa: CASMDPGSGANVLTF
d_gene: .
v_gene: TRBV19
j_gene: TRBJ2-6

CDR3nt: TGTGCCAGCAGCTTAGTTGGGAGGGCCGGAGAGACCCAGTACTTC
CDR3aa: CASSLVGRAGETQYF
d_gene: TRBD2
v_gene: TRBV7-9
j_gene: TRBJ2-5

CDR3nt: TGTGCCAGCAGCGTAACTAGCGGGTCCACGGTGCAGTACTTC
CDR3aa: CASSVTSGSTVQYF
d_gene: TRBD2
v_gene: TRBV9
j_gene: TRBJ2-7

CDR3nt: TGCGCCAGCAGCTGGCTGGGCAGCGAAAACTCCTACGAGCAGTACTTC
CDR3aa: CASSWLGSENSYEQYF
d_gene: .
v_gene: TRBV5-1
j_gene: TRBJ2-7

CDR3nt: TGTGCCAGCAGCTTAAGGATCTCCGCAGGAAAACTGTTTTTT
CDR3aa: CASSLRISAGKLFF
d_gene: .
v_gene: TRBV7-8
j_gene: TRBJ1-4